The 16 T cell receptor beta chains listed next were all sequenced from one sample in a study of shared clonotypes between healthy human individuals. Produced via immunoSEQ multiplex PCR; TCRdb's table is partial and in-frame only. The profile shows 1.5 million to 2.5 million clones, about 95% of them singletons. Naive CD8 cells comprised CD45RO-negative, CCR7-positively selected cells, excluding terminally differentiated effector memory CD45RA+ cells. Sequences were obtained from naive CD8+ T cells sorted from blood. Receptor source: a man younger than 30 in good health.

The rearrangement uses TRBV7-9 and TRBJ2-6; no clear D gene. V lost 1 base and J 0 bases, leaving 4 bases between the germline ends. Germline CDR1 and CDR2: SEHNR and FQNEAQ (reference sequence). CDR3 size: 15 residues. The CDR3 loop is CASSLEPSGANVLTF. The CDR3 DNA reads as TGTGCCAGCAGCTTAGAACCCTCTGGGGCCAACGTCCTGACTTTC.

The chain carries TRBV4-3 and TRBJ2-7; 11 bases are shared with TRBD1. V shed 0 bases, J shed 6 bases, and the junction held 19 bases outside the gene matches. CDR3 length: 20 residues. CDR1 is LGHNA, CDR2 YSLEER, per germline. The CDR3 here is CASSQEPTHGTGGLIGEQYF. The DNA of the CDR3 is TGCGCCAGCAGCCAAGAGCCCACTCATGGGACAGGGGGACTGATCGGCGAGCAGTACTTC.

CDR3 coding DNA: TGTGCCAGCAGCCAAGAAAATCAGCCCCAGCATTTT. Translation gives CASSQENQPQHF. This sequence joins TRBV4-2 and TRBJ1-5; no firm D call. V was trimmed by 0 bases and J by 4 bases, leaving 1 base between them. The CDR3 covers 12 residues. CDR1 is LGHNA and CDR2 is YNFKEQ in the germline V gene.

The J gene is TRBJ1-2, the V gene TRBV7-9; D gene unclear. Trimming stripped 5 bases from V and 3 bases from J, with 16 bases between. Per germline, CDR1 SEHNR and CDR2 FQNEAQ (reference sequence). The CDR3 extends over 15 amino acids. The CDR3 is CASSGQNRGYYGYTF. The CDR3 DNA is TGTGCCAGCAGCGGTCAGAATCGAGGGTACTATGGCTACACCTTC.

This clone was seen only once. V is TRBV7-9 and J is TRBJ1-5; tentatively, D is TRBD1 (6 bases). The germline V and J ends were trimmed by 6 bases and 2 bases, with 11 bases remaining between them. The germline V gene has CDR1 SEHNR and CDR2 FQNEAQ (reference sequence). The CDR3 loop spans 14 amino acids. CDR3 sequence: CASRLGGGNQPQHF. The CDR3 bases are TGTGCCAGCAGGCTGGGGGGCGGCAATCAGCCCCAGCATTTT.

The chain carries TRBV13 and TRBJ1-1; the D is unclear. Germline V gene data show CDR1 as PRHDT and CDR2 as FYEKMQ (reference sequence). This CDR3 is 13 amino acids long. Trimming removed 5 bases at V and 3 bases at J, with 10 bases between. The CDR3 protein is CASSRLRDTEAFF. The CDR3 DNA follows: TGTGCCAGCAGCCGACTAAGGGACACTGAAGCTTTCTTT.

The J gene is TRBJ1-2, the V gene TRBV23-1; D ambiguous. TRBV23-1 is an ORF for which the function is uncertain. The CDR3 totals 11 residues. The V and J ends lost 6 bases and 7 bases respectively, with 9 bases between them. As DNA, the CDR3 is TGCGCCAGCAGCCTTAACCCTGGCTACACCTTC. It specifies CASSLNPGYTF.

This clone has only one observation. The genes are TRBV7-6 and TRBJ2-7; 9 bases are shared with TRBD2. After removal of 2 bases from V and 4 bases from J, the junction contained 9 bases not matched to a gene. CDR1 and CDR2 from the germline V gene are SGHVS and FNYEAQ. The length of the CDR3 is 16 residues. The CDR3 coding sequence is TGTGCCAGCAGCTTATACCCAAGCGGGGGGTCTTACGAGCAGTACTTC. Translated: CASSLYPSGGSYEQYF.

The rearrangement joins TRBV27 to TRBJ1-4; TRBD1 matches at 7 bases. The J segment lost 2 bases and the V segment lost 5 bases, leaving 5 bases of the junction unmatched. The CDR3 extends over 15 amino acids. From germline, CDR1 is MNHEY and CDR2 SMNVEV (reference sequence). The DNA for the CDR3 is TGTGCCAGCAGTCTAGCGACAGGGACTAATGAAAAACTGTTTTTT. Its protein is CASSLATGTNEKLFF. Based on the CDR3 plus reference TRBV27 and TRBJ1-4, the full variable domain is EAQVTQNPRYLITVTGKKLTVTCSQNMNHEYMSWYRQDPGLGLRQIYYSMNVEVTDKGDVPEGYKVSRKEKRNFPLILESPSPNQTSLYFCASSLATGTNEKLFFGSGTQLSVL.

The chain links TRBV6-6 to TRBJ1-5; D unclear. The CDR3 runs to 15 residues. Trimming shortened V by 8 bases and J by 0 bases, and 14 bases separated the two germline ends. Germline CDR1 MNHNY, CDR2 SVGAGI (reference sequence). Here the CDR3 reads CASELTGYSNQPQHF. CDR3 nucleotide sequence: TGTGCCAGCGAATTGACGGGCTATAGCAATCAGCCCCAGCATTTT.

A remark on this clone: Other DNA sequences in this sample translate to the same CDR3. The chain couples TRBV25-1 to TRBJ2-5, with D unclear. V lost 0 bases and J lost 4, with 6 bases in between. This CDR3 is 13 amino acids long. Germline V gene data show CDR1 as MGHDK and CDR2 as SYGVNS. DNA of the CDR3: TGTGCCAGCAGTGAATACTGGGGAGAGACCCAGTACTTC. This sequence encodes CASSEYWGETQYF.

The chain employs TRBV29-1 and TRBJ2-1; 12 positions match TRBD2. This CDR3 region has 15 residues. The trim removed 7 bases at V and 5 bases at J, leaving 9 bases unmatched. CDR1 SQVTM and CDR2 ANQGSEA come from the germline V gene. The CDR3 nucleotides are TGCAGCGGAGCTAGCGGGAGGGAAGGCAACAATGAGCAGTTCTTC. Protein sequence: CSGASGREGNNEQFF.

This clone was seen a single time. The chain carries TRBV7-2 and TRBJ2-1; 14 nucleotides match TRBD2. This CDR3 region has 18 residues. The germline V gene encodes CDR1 SGHTA and CDR2 FQGNSA. J lost 10 bases, V lost 1 base, and 12 bases had no gene match. The CDR3, as DNA: TGTGCCAGCAGCTTAGGTGCCCCGGGACTAGCGGGAGTAGGGGAGCAGTTCTTC. This translates into CASSLGAPGLAGVGEQFF.

This sequence joins TRBV27 and TRBJ1-2; perhaps TRBD1 as D (6 bases). Trimming stripped 5 bases from V and 7 bases from J, with 17 bases between. CDR3 length equals 14 residues. The germline V gene has CDR1 MNHEY and CDR2 SMNVEV (reference sequence). DNA of the CDR3: TGTGCCAGCAGTCCCGAACAGGGCTGGAGTGGCTACACCTTC. Amino acids: CASSPEQGWSGYTF.

The rearrangement joins TRBV13 to TRBJ1-2; 7 bases match TRBD1. CDR3 length: 13 amino acids. Germline V CDR1 and CDR2: PRHDT, FYEKMQ (reference sequence). V gave up 5 bases and J gave up 3 bases; unmatched junction bases: 3. In DNA, the CDR3 is TGTGCCAGCAGCCAAGGGGGCTACTATGGCTACACCTTC. It yields the protein CASSQGGYYGYTF.

The chain employs TRBV5-6 and TRBJ2-7; D may match TRBD1 or TRBD2 (6 bases each). Germline V gene lookup returns CDR1 SGHDT and CDR2 YYEEEE. The CDR3 runs 16 residues. V was shortened by 4 bases and J by 4 bases, with 21 bases between the two germline ends. This chain's CDR3 is CASSRNLGGPDYEQYF. CDR3 nucleotide sequence: TGTGCCAGCAGCCGCAACCTTGGGGGGCCCGATTACGAGCAGTACTTC.